Many counts were recorded for the clone carrying this TCR beta chain. What it recognizes is unknown. One end of the junction fails to match germline, which may point to a read error. Roughly three months, about 14 weeks, into antiretroviral therapy, follow-up blood was collected. All unsorted peripheral T cells were captured because whole blood was used without fractionation. The data derive from a study of HIV-infected patients and healthy controls. General study results and limits: The authors saw processing only sixteen HIV-infected individuals as a major limitation on generality.

About 540 ng RNA was reverse transcribed with alpha and beta constant-region primers. Using multiplexing indices, alpha and beta chain libraries were generated apart by chain-specific third strand synthesis. The SP2 site served as the priming point for second strand synthesis. TCRdb re-analysed the 5' RACE reads in MiXCR, keeping a single row per CDR3 protein. The table records some 5,400 distinct CDR3 sequences, roughly 8.9% of them present only once. In germline, CDR1 is LGHDT, CDR2 YNNKEL (reference sequence). The CDR3 runs 14 residues. The origin of this receptor is an adult with HIV infection. The starting material was blood, obtained during antiretroviral therapy. V is TRBV3-1 and J is TRBJ1-5; D remains ambiguous. The CDR3 here is CASTQGMGNQPQHF. The CDR3 DNA reads as TGTGCCAGCACCCAAGGGATGGGCAATCAGCCCCAGCATTTT.